The next 16 T cell receptor beta chains were all read from a single sample in a study of blood T cell repertoires in COVID-19. Sequencing used immunoSEQ multiplex PCR; TCRdb keeps in-frame clones, though not all of them. The table has 140,000 or so clones, around 90% seen once. The specimen was peripheral blood. These receptors were obtained from a human donor in a cohort sampled during active COVID-19.

In this sample, this clone turned up a few times. The rearrangement joins TRBV4-1 to TRBJ1-4; 7 nucleotides line up with TRBD1. Germline CDR1 is MGHRA and CDR2 is YSYEKL. The CDR3 has 16 residues. J gave up 2 bases and V 5 bases, and 8 bases lay outside the gene matches. CDR3 bases: TGCGCCAGCAGCAACCGACAGGGTGGGACTAATGAAAAACTGTTTTTT. Amino acids: CASSNRQGGTNEKLFF.

The chain has TRBV27 and TRBJ2-1; tentatively, D is TRBD2 (7 bases). This CDR3 has 15 residues. Trimming took 5 bases from V and 4 from J, leaving 15 bases between them. Germline V lookup: CDR1 MNHEY, CDR2 SMNVEV (reference sequence). The CDR3 bases are TGTGCCAGCAGTCTGGGGGGGGCCCCATACAATGAGCAGTTCTTC. It specifies CASSLGGAPYNEQFF.

The rearrangement uses TRBV6-5 and TRBJ2-2; D is undetermined. Germline V gene lookup returns CDR1 MNHEY and CDR2 SVGAGI. The CDR3 spans 15 residues. Trimming cost V 1 base and J 3 bases, with 9 bases left between them. For the CDR3, the DNA is TGTGCCAGCAGTTACTTTGGCCCCCACACCGGGGAGCTGTTTTTT. It encodes CASSYFGPHTGELFF.

This clone appeared once. V is TRBV6-5 and J is TRBJ2-3; D is perhaps TRBD2 (6 bases). This CDR3 has 14 residues. The germline V gene has CDR1 MNHEY and CDR2 SVGAGI. V shed 11 bases and J shed 1 base, with 16 bases lying between them. CDR3 amino acids: CAVEGGERTDTQYF. CDR3 nucleotides: TGTGCCGTGGAAGGCGGGGAGCGCACAGATACGCAGTATTTT.

This clone has a single count. V gene TRBV2 combines with J gene TRBJ2-5; D is unresolved. Looked up from germline, CDR1 is SNHLY and CDR2 is FYNNEI. V shed 6 bases and J shed 4 bases, with 18 bases lying between them. The CDR3 spans 15 residues. Written as DNA, the CDR3 is TGTGCCAGCAGCCTAAACCCCGCCCCGGGAGAGACCCAGTACTTC. This codes for CASSLNPAPGETQYF.

The J gene is TRBJ2-7, the V gene TRBV13, with 7 bases identical to TRBD1. In germline, CDR1 is PRHDT, CDR2 FYEKMQ (reference sequence). J gave up 7 bases and V 3 bases, and 12 bases lay outside the gene matches. The CDR3 is 15 amino acids. CDR3 amino acids: CASSFSTGSWDEQYF. The CDR3 coding sequence is TGTGCCAGCAGCTTCTCGACAGGGAGCTGGGATGAGCAGTACTTC.

V gene TRBV5-1 combines with J gene TRBJ2-3; maybe TRBD1 (6 bases). The CDR3 is 13 amino acids. Trimming took 3 bases from V and 6 from J, leaving 11 bases between them. Germline V gene lookup returns CDR1 SGHRS and CDR2 YFSETQ. The CDR3 is CASSSSGEDTQYF. The CDR3 DNA reads TGCGCCAGCAGCTCTTCAGGGGAGGATACGCAGTATTTT.

The V and J genes are TRBV6-1 and TRBJ2-7; 8 nucleotides align to TRBD1. The V gene's germline CDR1 is MNHNS and CDR2 SASEGT. CDR3 size: 15 residues. V lost 2 bases to trimming and J lost 5 bases; unmatched junction nucleotides: 8. The CDR3 DNA sequence: TGTGCCAGCAGTGAAACACAGGGGGATTTGGACGAGCAGTACTTC. It specifies CASSETQGDLDEQYF.

The chain recombines TRBV6-5 with TRBJ1-3; D is perhaps TRBD1 (6 bases). Trimming removed 6 bases from V and 3 bases from J, with 12 bases in between. In germline, CDR1 is MNHEY, CDR2 SVGAGI. The CDR3 is made up of 14 amino acids. In DNA, the CDR3 is TGTGCCAGCAGCCAAGGGGGGGGTGGAAACACCATATATTTT. Translated: CASSQGGGGNTIYF.

The V and J genes are TRBV4-1 and TRBJ2-3, with a possible D match to TRBD1 (6 bases). CDR1 MGHRA and CDR2 YSYEKL come from the germline V gene. Trimming removed 3 bases at V and 5 bases at J, with 15 bases between. This CDR3 is built from 15 residues. The CDR3 sequence is CASSHSGQGRDTQYF. The CDR3 DNA reads as TGCGCCAGCAGCCACTCCGGGCAGGGGAGAGATACGCAGTATTTT.

The chain uses TRBV6-5 and TRBJ1-1; 7 nucleotides match TRBD1. CDR3 length: 14 amino acids. After removal of 5 bases from V and 4 bases from J, the junction contained 7 bases not matched to a gene. Germline V gene data show CDR1 as MNHEY and CDR2 as SVGAGI. In nucleotides, the CDR3 is TGTGCCAGCAGTCGACGCACAGGGGCCACTGAAGCTTTCTTT. Translation: CASSRRTGATEAFF.

CDR3 DNA: TGCGCCAGCAGCCAAGTAAAAGGGACAGGGGAGACCCAGTACTTC. Protein: CASSQVKGTGETQYF. This chain joins TRBV4-1 and TRBJ2-5, with 9 bases aligning to TRBD1. Germline assignment: CDR1 MGHRA and CDR2 YSYEKL. The length of the CDR3 is 15 residues. J gave up 5 bases and V 1 base, and 5 bases lay outside the gene matches.

This sequence joins TRBV30 and TRBJ1-5, with 7 bases lining up with TRBD1. The CDR3 has 15 residues. With 3 bases clipped from V and 5 bases from J, the junction kept 10 bases outside the gene matches. In germline, CDR1 is GTSNPN, CDR2 SVGIG (reference sequence). The CDR3 sequence: CAWSAGDRDHQPQHF. CDR3 coding DNA: TGTGCCTGGAGCGCGGGCGACAGGGACCATCAGCCCCAGCATTTT.

The chain uses TRBV7-9 and TRBJ1-1; no clear D. The CDR3 runs 13 residues. Germline loops: CDR1 SEHNR, CDR2 FQNEAQ (reference sequence). V lost 2 bases and J lost 3, with 7 bases in between. The CDR3 bases are TGTGCCAGCAGCTTATCGCAGGACACTGAAGCTTTCTTT. Translating it yields CASSLSQDTEAFF.

The CDR3 nucleotides are TGTGCCAGAGAGCGGGGGGGGTACAATGAGCAGTTCTTC. Protein product: CARERGGYNEQFF. The chain couples TRBV21-1 to TRBJ2-1; TRBD2, the table's D call, was not compared with the DNA. TRBV21-1 is a pseudogene. The CDR3 spans 13 residues.

The CDR3 bases are TGTGCCAGCAGTTACTCTCCGGGAGGCTATGGCTACACCTTC. Translating gives CASSYSPGGYGYTF. The rearrangement joins TRBV6-5 to TRBJ1-2; no clear D. Trimming removed 0 bases from V and 4 bases from J, with 9 bases in between. The CDR3 consists of 14 residues. From germline, CDR1 is MNHEY and CDR2 SVGAGI.